This TCR beta chain comes out of a study of T-cell reconstitution after alpha-beta-depleted transplantation in children. Unique molecular identifiers were incorporated during preparation of the TCRbeta library. From the PCR reads, TCRdb called clonotypes with MiXCR, one entry per CDR3 protein. Here the sample spans around 450,000 distinct CDR3 sequences, about 16% being singletons. The CDR3 spans 10 residues. CDR1 and CDR2 from the germline V gene are GTSNPN and SVGIG (reference sequence). V lost 3 bases and J 7 bases, leaving 6 bases between the germline ends. Comment on this clonotype: The antigen is not known.

General study points: Reports say that about two months after transplant, the alpha-beta T cells came out of several hundred graft clones that had expanded. Hyperexpanded clones declined; after one year, newly produced T cells mostly supplied diversity.

The material sequenced was PBMCs, mostly from graft donor cells, taken 360 days after TCRalphabeta/CD19-depleted stem cell transplant. The chain combines TRBV30 with TRBJ1-2, with D unresolved. The TCR originated in a boy less than two years old who had a stem cell transplant for Wiskott-Aldrich syndrome, so the T cells may come from the graft donor. In DNA form, the CDR3 reads TGTGCCTGGAGGGGCTTTGGCTACACCTTC. It codes for CAWRGFGYTF.